The rows below give T cell receptor beta chains drawn from one sample of a study of cytotoxic CD8 clonotypes in ibrutinib-treated CLL. The repertoire was sequenced with immunoSEQ multiplex PCR; TCRdb's copy has only in-frame clones and lacks some. The table includes more than 9,500 clones, around 80% detected once. The specimen comprised PBMCs, sampled at disease progression, from a patient treated with ibrutinib. Every receptor here comes from a human donor with chronic lymphocytic leukemia. CDR3s include the opening cysteine and the closing phenylalanine or tryptophan. D genes are given only for firm matches. A row's size may be missing; if present it is once, few, many or a size class.

d_gene,v_gene,len,j_gene,abundance,CDR3aa,CDR3nt
-,TRBV25-1,12,TRBJ2-5,-,CASSGQQETQYF,TGTGCCAGCAGTGGCCAGCAAGAGACCCAGTACTTC
-,TRBV28,13,TRBJ1-5,-,CASHSHSNQPQHF,TGTGCCAGCCACAGCCATAGCAATCAGCCCCAGCATTTT
-,TRBV7-8,15,TRBJ2-7,-,CASSFAPASSYEQYF,TGTGCCAGCAGCTTCGCCCCAGCCAGCTCCTACGAGCAGTACTTC
-,TRBV6-5,14,TRBJ1-1,-,CASRAGAKNTEAFF,TGTGCCAGCAGAGCAGGGGCAAAAAACACTGAAGCTTTCTTT
TRBD1,TRBV6-6,14,TRBJ1-1,-,CASSYQGGNTEAFF,TGTGCCAGCAGTTATCAGGGGGGAAACACTGAAGCTTTCTTT
-,TRBV28,14,TRBJ2-4,-,CASSSPPVAFVQYF,TGTGCCAGCAGTTCTCCCCCGGTAGCGTTCGTTCAGTACTTC
-,TRBV28,12,TRBJ1-1,-,CASRTGNTEAFF,TGTGCCAGCAGAACAGGGAACACTGAAGCTTTCTTT
-,TRBV5-1,15,TRBJ2-3,once,CASKRLPSSTDTQYF,TGCGCCAGCAAGAGATTACCCTCTAGCACAGATACGCAGTATTTT
TRBD1,TRBV6-6,14,TRBJ2-7,-,CASSIPGQENEQYF,TGTGCCAGCAGTATTCCGGGACAGGAGAACGAGCAGTACTTC
TRBD2,TRBV19,19,TRBJ2-6,large,CASSNSGLAAYSGANVLTF,TGTGCCAGTAGTAACTCCGGACTAGCGGCATACTCTGGGGCCAACGTCCTGACTTTC
-,TRBV5-1,16,TRBJ1-1,medium-sized,CASSFEGGPLNTEAFF,TGCGCCAGCAGCTTTGAGGGGGGCCCCTTGAACACTGAAGCTTTCTTT
TRBD1,TRBV7-3,14,TRBJ2-7,-,CASSYGQGPYEQYF,TGTGCCAGCAGCTATGGACAGGGACCCTACGAGCAGTACTTC
TRBD1,TRBV7-3,15,TRBJ1-2,few,CASSPRPGTGFGYTF,TGTGCCAGCAGCCCCCGTCCCGGGACAGGGTTTGGCTACACCTTC
-,TRBV6-6,13,TRBJ1-5,-,CASSYEGVQPQHF,TGTGCCAGCAGTTACGAAGGGGTCCAGCCCCAGCATTTT
TRBD1,TRBV29-1,13,TRBJ1-2,-,CSDGDRGDYGYTF,TGCAGCGACGGGGACAGGGGGGACTATGGCTACACCTTC
TRBD2,TRBV11-3,17,TRBJ2-3,-,CASTSGLAGGNTDTQYF,TGTGCCAGCACCTCTGGACTAGCGGGAGGGAACACAGATACGCAGTATTTT
-,TRBV5-1,16,TRBJ1-2,-,CASSVARAGANYGYTF,TGCGCCAGCAGCGTGGCCCGGGCGGGGGCCAACTATGGCTACACCTTC
TRBD1,TRBV28,19,TRBJ1-5,medium-sized,CASSPSPYADRVNPLAQHF,TGTGCCAGCAGTCCGAGCCCCTACGCTGACAGGGTGAACCCCTTGGCCCAGCATTTT
-,TRBV30,12,TRBJ2-5,-,CAYIIEGETQYF,TGTGCCTACATAATCGAGGGGGAGACCCAGTACTTC
-,TRBV7-9,15,TRBJ2-6,-,CASSRGNSGANVLTF,TGTGCCAGCAGCCGCGGAAACTCTGGGGCCAACGTCCTGACTTTC
TRBD2,TRBV11-1,15,TRBJ2-5,few,CASSLGLAGEETQYF,TGTGCCAGCAGCTTGGGACTAGCGGGAGAGGAGACCCAGTACTTC
TRBD2,TRBV5-6,15,TRBJ2-3,-,CASSPGTSSTDTQYF,TGTGCCAGCAGCCCCGGGACTAGCAGCACAGATACGCAGTATTTT
-,TRBV5-1,14,TRBJ1-2,-,CASSLPARNSDYTF,TGCGCCAGCAGCTTGCCCGCGAGAAACAGTGACTACACCTTC
-,TRBV6-1,15,TRBJ2-1,few,CASSPWRQSYNEQFF,TGTGCCAGCAGTCCCTGGCGACAGTCCTACAATGAGCAGTTCTTC
-,TRBV5-4,13,TRBJ1-1,-,CASSLEVGREAFF,TGTGCCAGCAGCTTGGAAGTGGGGCGCGAAGCTTTCTTT
-,TRBV11-3,16,TRBJ2-7,-,CASSLSLDGLTHEQYF,TGTGCCAGCAGCTTATCCCTGGACGGTCTGACCCACGAGCAGTACTTC
-,TRBV19,13,TRBJ1-1,-,CASSTNRVSGAFF,TGTGCCAGTAGTACAAACAGGGTGTCGGGAGCTTTCTTT
TRBD1,TRBV28,16,TRBJ1-2,-,CASSLWGQGAPYGYTF,TGTGCCAGCAGTTTATGGGGACAGGGGGCTCCCTATGGCTACACCTTC
TRBD2,TRBV2,16,TRBJ2-5,-,CASRKSGASSGETQYF,TGTGCCAGCAGGAAGAGCGGGGCTTCTTCAGGAGAGACCCAGTACTTC
-,TRBV7-7,13,TRBJ1-1,few,CASSLEMNTEAFF,TGTGCTAGCAGCCTCGAAATGAACACTGAAGCTTTCTTT
TRBD1,TRBV27,14,TRBJ2-1,few,CATSTGSSYNEQFF,TGTGCCACCTCGACAGGGAGCTCCTACAATGAGCAGTTCTTC
-,TRBV30,12,TRBJ1-5,-,CAWSRINQPQHF,TGTGCCTGGAGCCGGATTAATCAGCCCCAGCATTTT
-,TRBV7-9,15,TRBJ2-7,-,CASSLGGPPDYEQYF,TGTGCCAGCAGCTTAGGAGGCCCCCCAGACTACGAGCAGTACTTC
-,TRBV28,15,TRBJ2-3,-,CASSLLAPPGDTQYF,TGTGCCAGCAGTTTATTGGCCCCTCCTGGGGATACGCAGTATTTT
-,TRBV7-7,14,TRBJ1-1,once,CASTPGEGDTEAFF,TGTGCTAGCACCCCCGGGGAGGGAGACACTGAAGCTTTCTTT
TRBD2,TRBV19,14,TRBJ2-1,-,CASSMTSGYNEQFF,TGTGCCAGTAGTATGACTAGCGGGTACAATGAGCAGTTCTTC
-,TRBV10-2,12,TRBJ1-2,-,CASMGTNYGYTF,TGCGCCAGCATGGGCACTAACTATGGCTACACCTTC
-,TRBV28,14,TRBJ2-1,-,CASRVQANYNEQFF,TGTGCCAGCAGAGTGCAGGCAAACTACAATGAGCAGTTCTTC
TRBD1,TRBV28,13,TRBJ2-1,-,CASSLDRDNEQFF,TGTGCCAGCAGCTTGGACAGGGACAATGAGCAGTTCTTC
-,TRBV5-6,14,TRBJ1-3,-,CASSPRGLGNTIYF,TGTGCCAGCAGCCCCCGTGGTCTCGGAAACACCATATATTTT
-,TRBV2,11,TRBJ1-1,few,CASSELYEAFF,TGTGCCAGCAGTGAACTTTATGAAGCTTTCTTT
TRBD1,TRBV4-1,16,TRBJ1-1,-,CASSRDPGQGGTEAFF,TGCGCCAGCAGCCGGGATCCGGGACAGGGCGGGACTGAAGCTTTCTTT
-,TRBV6-5,14,TRBJ1-5,-,CASSHLGGDQPQHF,TGTGCCAGCAGTCACTTGGGGGGTGATCAGCCCCAGCATTTT